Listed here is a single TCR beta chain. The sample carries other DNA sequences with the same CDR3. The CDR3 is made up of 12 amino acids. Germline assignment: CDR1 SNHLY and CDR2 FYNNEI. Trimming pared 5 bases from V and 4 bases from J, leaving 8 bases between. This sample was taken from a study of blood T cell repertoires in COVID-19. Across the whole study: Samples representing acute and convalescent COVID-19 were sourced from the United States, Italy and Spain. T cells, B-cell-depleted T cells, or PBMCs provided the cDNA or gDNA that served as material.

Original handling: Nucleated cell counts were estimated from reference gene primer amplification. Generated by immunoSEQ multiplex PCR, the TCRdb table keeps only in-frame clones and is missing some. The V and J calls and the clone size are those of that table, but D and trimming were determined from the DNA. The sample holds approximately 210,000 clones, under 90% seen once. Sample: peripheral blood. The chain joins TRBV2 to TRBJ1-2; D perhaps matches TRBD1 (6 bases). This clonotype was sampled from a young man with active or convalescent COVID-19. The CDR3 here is CASSLDSYGYTF. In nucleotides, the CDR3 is TGTGCCAGCAGTTTGGACAGCTATGGCTACACCTTC.